The rows below give T cell receptor beta chains drawn from one sample of a study of CD8+CD57+ T cells in acquired aplastic anemia. A single record per CDR3 protein comes from TCRdb applying MiXCR to the reads. Altogether hundreds of thousands of distinct CDR3 sequences are present, 60% to 80% being singletons, with the ten largest covering 4%. Sequenced: sorted CD4+, CD8+, or CD8+CD57+ T cells (not recorded which) from PBMCs. These receptors originate from a human donor in good health, serving as a control. Both conserved end residues are part of each CDR3. A D gene is named only where the DNA matches it firmly. Clone size is shown for a subset of rows, as once, few, many or a class of expanded clone.

d_call j_call clone_size v_call cdr3_aa cdr3_nt
TRBD1 TRBJ2-7 few TRBV4-3 CASSAGGLTYEQYF TGCGCCAGCAGTGCAGGGGGCCTAACCTACGAGCAGTACTTC
TRBD2 TRBJ2-1 - TRBV2 CASSLASGGYEQFF TGTGCCAGCAGTTTGGCTAGCGGGGGCTACGAGCAGTTCTTC
- TRBJ1-1 - TRBV7-8 CASSPPRANYGYTFF TGTGCCAGCAGTCCCCCGCGTGCTAACTATGGCTACACCTTCTTT
- TRBJ2-7 - TRBV20-1 CSATRDSSTEYF TGCAGCGCTACCCGTGACAGTAGCACAGAGTACTTC
TRBD2 TRBJ2-1 many TRBV6-5 CASSYGTSVYEQFF TGTGCCAGCAGTTACGGGACTAGCGTTTATGAGCAGTTCTTC
- TRBJ1-5 - TRBV19 CGSSIEGNQPQHF TGTGGCAGTAGTATAGAAGGAAATCAGCCCCAGCATTTT
- TRBJ1-2 - TRBV5-4 CASSPRRGENGYTF TGTGCCAGCAGCCCCCGGCGGGGGGAGAATGGCTACACCTTC
- TRBJ2-1 - TRBV7-7 CASSSQLGVTDTQF TGTGCCAGCAGCTCCCAATTGGGGGTTACAGATACGCAGTTC
- TRBJ2-5 - TRBV9 CASSVDRDTYYGSQYF TGTGCCAGCAGCGTCGATCGGGACACCTACTATGGCTCCCAGTACTTC
- TRBJ2-7 - TRBV7-2 CASRHTSRGYEQYF TGTGCCAGCAGACATACTAGCCGGGGATACGAGCAGTACTTC
- TRBJ2-7 - TRBV29-1 CSVDTGSYEQYF TGCAGCGTTGATACTGGGTCCTACGAGCAGTACTTC
TRBD1 TRBJ1-1 many TRBV7-9 CASRRQGAEAFF TGTGCCAGCAGACGGCAGGGGGCTGAAGCTTTCTTT
TRBD2 TRBJ2-3 once TRBV7-6 CASSLWCGGNNEQF TGTGCCAGCAGCTTATGGTGCGGGGGGAACAATGAGCAGTTT
TRBD2 TRBJ2-5 - TRBV9 CASSVATIAGGQPQYF TGTGCCAGCAGCGTAGCTACGATAGCGGGGGGGCAGCCCCAGTACTTC
- TRBJ2-7 few TRBV19 CASSIGGQGSYEQYF TGTGCCAGTAGTATTGGGGGGCAGGGCTCCTACGAGCAGTACTTC
- TRBJ1-2 - TRBV7-6 CASSGMRQRLRGETF TGTGCCAGCAGTGGAATGCGACAGAGGCTGAGAGGCGAAACCTTC
- TRBJ2-1 - TRBV7-3 CASSLGLTQTYFF TGTGCCAGCAGCTTGGGCCTCACTCAAACTTACTTCTTC
- TRBJ1-2 - TRBV20-1 CSASANRGDSYTF TGCAGTGCTAGTGCGAACAGAGGGGACAGCTACACCTTC
- TRBJ2-7 - TRBV29-1 CSARELRGPYEQYF TGCAGTGCTAGAGAACTACGGGGCCCCTACGAGCAGTACTTC